The text below deals with one TCR beta chain. This sample stems from a study of blood T cell repertoires in COVID-19. As for the study in general: The United States, Italy and Spain supplied acute and convalescent COVID-19 samples. PBMCs, B-cell-depleted T cells, or T cells were the source of the cDNA or gDNA that made up the material.

Per germline, CDR1 SGHAT and CDR2 FQNNGV. Trimming took 6 bases from V and 11 from J, leaving 16 bases between them. This CDR3 comprises 12 residues. The table came from immunoSEQ multiplex PCR; TCRdb's copy has only in-frame clones and leaves some out. The table includes around 500,000 clones, around 85% detected once. The sequence was collected from a human donor in a cohort sampled during active COVID-19. Sequencing used peripheral blood. The V call is TRBV11-2, the J call TRBJ1-1; possible D gene TRBD1, 5 bases. CDR3 region: CASRLQAPVAFF. In DNA form, the CDR3 reads TGTGCCAGCAGATTACAGGCGCCGGTGGCTTTCTTT. Drawing the rest from reference TRBV11-2 and TRBJ1-1, the complete variable domain is EAGVAQSPRYKIIEKRQSVAFWCNPISGHATLYWYQQILGQGPKLLIQFQNNGVVDDSQLPKDRFSAERLKGVDSTLKIQPAKLEDSAVYLCASRLQAPVAFFGQGTRLTVV.